This TCR beta chain was captured in a study of blood T cell repertoires in COVID-19. Study-level background: COVID-19 samples collected from the United States, Italy and Spain covered acute and convalescent phases.

The method was immunoSEQ multiplex PCR; TCRdb's version includes in-frame clones alone and lacks a portion of them. The repertoire holds 130,000 or so clones, with about 86% as singletons. The CDR3 has 15 residues. CDR1 is MNHEY and CDR2 is SMNVEV in the germline V gene (reference sequence). Losses at the gene ends were 2 bases for V and 3 bases for J; bases not matched to a gene: 3. The sample taken for sequencing was peripheral blood. The chain joins TRBV27 to TRBJ2-1; 8 nucleotides agree with TRBD1. The source of this sequence is a woman aged 60 to 75 with acute or convalescent COVID-19. The CDR3 protein is CASSLAGQVYNEQFF. The CDR3 nucleotides are TGTGCCAGCAGTTTAGCGGGACAGGTCTACAATGAGCAGTTCTTC.